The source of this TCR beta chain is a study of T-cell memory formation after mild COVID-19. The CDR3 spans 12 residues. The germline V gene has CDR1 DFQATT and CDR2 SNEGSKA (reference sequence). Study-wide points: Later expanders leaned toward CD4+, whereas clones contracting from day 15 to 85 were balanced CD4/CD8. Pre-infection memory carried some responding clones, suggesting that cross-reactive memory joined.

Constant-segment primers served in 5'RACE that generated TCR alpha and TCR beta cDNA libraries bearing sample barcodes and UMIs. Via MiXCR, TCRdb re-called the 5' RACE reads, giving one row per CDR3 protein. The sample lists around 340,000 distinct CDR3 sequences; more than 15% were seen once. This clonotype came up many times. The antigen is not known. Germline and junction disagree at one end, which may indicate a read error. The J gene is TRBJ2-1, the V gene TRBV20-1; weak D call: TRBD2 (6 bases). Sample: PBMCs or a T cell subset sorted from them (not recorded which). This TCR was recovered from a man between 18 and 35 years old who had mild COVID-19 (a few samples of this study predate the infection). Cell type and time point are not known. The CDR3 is CSAREQLACPIF. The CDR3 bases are TGCAGTGCTAGAGAGCAACTAGCCTGCCCCATCTTC.